This T cell receptor beta chain was recorded in a study of OX40 agonist ivuxolimab in advanced cancers. Regarding the research as a whole: Ivuxolimab, which targeted the costimulatory receptor OX40 (CD134), was an agonistic, fully human IgG2 monoclonal antibody. Intravenous ivuxolimab was administered to patients every 2 weeks at six dose levels: 0.01, 0.1, 0.3, 1.5, 3 and 10 mg/kg. Among the roughly 50 dose-escalation patients, about 19 had hepatocellular carcinoma, approximately 15 melanoma, 9 renal cell carcinoma and 9 head and neck cancer. In the dose-escalation cohort, 70% to 85% of patients were male, and the mean age was approximately 55 years, with a range of 23 to 79. Prior anti-PD-1, anti-PD-L1 or anti-CTLA-4 therapy was permitted, and checkpoint inhibitors had been received by roughly two fifths of dose-escalation patients. Three dose-escalation patients achieved partial responses, one with hepatocellular carcinoma and two with cutaneous melanoma. Peripheral TCRbeta sequencing aimed to test whether ivuxolimab altered TCR sequence diversity and caused clonal T-cell expansion. The paper reports the monotherapy dose-escalation portion (N = 52 patients) of the phase I ivuxolimab trial. Results the study describes overall, beyond this receptor: Which antigens the clonally expanded peripheral T cells were specific for was not determined. At doses from 0.1 to 3.0 mg/kg, clonal expansion was seen in both CD4+ and CD8+ blood T cells between baseline and week 6. After ivuxolimab, expanded clones were on average more numerous among CD8+ T cells than among CD4+ T cells. Low levels of normalized T-cell clonal expansion were also seen in some nonresponding patients. Partial responders in the 0.1-3.0 mg/kg groups had among the lowest normalized peripheral clonal expansion, especially among CD8+ T cells.

Genomic DNA was extracted from sorted cells for sequencing of the TCRbeta CDR3 region. The immunoSEQ Assay was used for sequencing of TCRbeta CDR3 regions. This is the immuneACCESS table as TCRdb keeps it, with only in-frame sequences that have V and J called. A part of the clones is gone; compared with another copy, unresolved V genes explain less than half, and the rest is unexplained. In this sample the table shows about 50,000 clones, 88% of which occur a single time. The leading ten clones occupy about 7% of the sample. Patients with a history of autoimmune disease or receiving systemic immunosuppression were excluded from the trial. Peripheral blood for TCR sequencing was collected from all dose cohorts at baseline, on cycle 4 day 1, and on cycle 7 day 1. Samples were obtained from an open-label, multicenter, first-in-human phase I dose-escalation trial of ivuxolimab. Adults with locally advanced or metastatic melanoma, renal cell, hepatocellular, or head and neck squamous cell carcinoma were enrolled in the trial. Before TCR sequencing, CD4+ T cells and CD8+ T cells were sorted from peripheral blood as separate populations.

CDR1 and CDR2 were assigned from the germline V gene as MDHEN and SYDVKM. V lost 7 bases and J lost 1 base, and the count of bases not matched to a germline gene is 14. The CDR3 contains 18 residues, cysteine and phenylalanine counted. CDR3 DNA is the only sequence kept; it has 54 bases, read in frame from the first base. About this clone: Its antigen is still unknown. No base qualities exist here, and no much larger clone lies one base off it.

The chain couples TRBV28 to TRBJ2-2, with 8 central nucleotides matching TRBD2. The origin of this receptor is an adult with an advanced solid tumor such as melanoma, head and neck, liver or kidney cancer. The material was CD4+ or CD8+ T cells sorted from blood, obtained in a trial of the OX40 agonist ivuxolimab. The DNA sequence is given as TGTGCCAGCAATTACCCTAGCGGGCCAACTCTGAACACCGGGGAGCTGTTTTTT. It translates to CASNYPSGPTLNTGELFF.